The entry below gives a single T cell receptor (beta chain) sequence along with its context. Its matching antigen is unknown. This entry belongs to a study of metastatic and nonmetastatic thyroid tumors. For the study at large: Malignant thyroid and benign thyroid patients provided blood and tumor or nodule tissue whose repertoires were compared. Points from the study as a whole: It was reported that TCR beta diversity was significantly higher in malignant thyroid tumors than benign nodules, in blood and tumor.

All patients were untreated before thyroid surgery. Original methodology: Variation in CDR3 across clinicopathological groups served as the basis for constructing a distant-metastasis classifier in papillary thyroid cancer. TCRdb re-called clones from the PCR reads using MiXCR. TCRdb assigned the V and J calls; the authors' analysis was not used. This table has about 47,000 clones, 24% appearing once. Trimming took 7 bases from V and 7 from J, leaving 13 bases between them. Looked up from germline, CDR1 is MNHEY and CDR2 is SVGEGT. The CDR3 consists of 12 residues. Sequencing input: blood. This chain connects TRBV6-2 or TRBV6-3 to TRBJ1-1; the D gene is possibly TRBD1 (5 bases). This TCR derives from a male donor with papillary thyroid cancer or a benign thyroid nodule (not recorded which). Some clones in this sample may be carry-over from other donors' samples. CDR3 coding DNA: TGTGCCAGCACTCTGCGGGACGGTGAAGCTTTCTTT. This codes for CASTLRDGEAFF.